Shown below are 6 T cell receptor beta chains from a single sample sequenced in a study of T cells in localized non-small cell lung cancer (dated by TCRdb to the early 2020s). Libraries were constructed by the immunoSEQ multiplex PCR assay. TCRdb re-hosts the immuneACCESS table, in-frame sequences only. Its copies lack some clones; in the studies checked, an unresolved V gene accounts for under half of them, and the cause for the rest is not known. Present in this sample are 1,200 to 1,500 clones, roughly 34% of which were seen just once. 15% of the sample comes from the top ten. The source was normal lung tissue next to the tumor, collected before any cancer treatment. The receptors derive from a woman between 40 and 69 years old with stage I lung adenocarcinoma.

In this sample, this clone is medium-sized. The chain carries TRBV6-8 and TRBJ1-2, with TRBD1 identical over 8 bases. The V and J ends lost 6 bases and 3 bases, in that order; junction bases with no gene match: 3. Looked up from germline, CDR1 is MNHGY and CDR2 is SAAAGT. The CDR3 covers 13 residues. CDR3 bases: TGTGCCAGCAGCGAGACAGGGGACTATGGCTACACCTTC. This translates into CASSETGDYGYTF.

This chain joins TRBV29-1 and TRBJ1-4; tentatively, D is TRBD1 (5 bases). V shed 7 bases and J shed 5 bases, with 14 bases lying between them. CDR1 is SQVTM and CDR2 is ANQGSEA in the germline V gene. The length of the CDR3 is 13 residues. The CDR3 spells CSAYFAGNEKLFF. CDR3 sequence (DNA): TGCAGCGCATACTTCGCAGGGAATGAAAAACTGTTTTTT.

By sample fraction, this clone is large. The chain links TRBV9 to TRBJ2-5, with D possibly TRBD2 on 5 matching bases. V was trimmed by 2 bases and J by 1 base, leaving 12 bases between them. The CDR3 sequence is 15 residues long. CDR1 SGDLS and CDR2 YYNGEE come from the germline V gene. CDR3 nucleotide sequence: TGTGCCAGCAGCGTTTGGACGGAGGCCCAAGAGACCCAGTACTTC. As protein: CASSVWTEAQETQYF.

By share, this clone ranks as large. V gene TRBV9 combines with J gene TRBJ1-1; a weak D match, TRBD1 (6 bases). V was pared by 5 bases and J by 5 bases, with 19 bases between. The CDR3 extends over 15 amino acids. Germline values: CDR1 SGDLS, CDR2 YYNGEE. The CDR3 DNA reads TGTGCCAGCAGTAGTCAAATACTCCAGGGGACTGAAGCTTTCTTT. Translation: CASSSQILQGTEAFF.

This sequence joins TRBV19 and TRBJ1-2; TRBD1 matches 8 bases. The ends lost 1 base at V and 7 bases at J; junction bases unmatched: 5. Germline V gene sequence: CDR1 LNHDA, CDR2 SQIVND (reference sequence). This CDR3 region has 14 residues. As DNA, the CDR3 is TGTGCCAGTAGTATAGGAAGCGGGACAGGTGGCTACACCTTC. It encodes CASSIGSGTGGYTF.

This chain connects TRBV16 to TRBJ2-2; D is possibly TRBD1 or TRBD2 (5 bases each). V gave up 4 bases and J gave up 2 bases, with 17 bases separating them. Germline V gives CDR1 KGHSY, CDR2 FQNENV. The CDR3 spans 17 residues. The CDR3 coding sequence is TGTGCCAGCAGCCCGCTAGGGGAGAGGCCCAACACCGGGGAGCTGTTTTTT. Protein sequence: CASSPLGERPNTGELFF. Using reference TRBV16 and TRBJ2-2 for the parts outside the CDR3, the full variable domain is GEEVAQTPKHLVRGEGQKAKLYCAPIKGHSYVFWYQQVLKNEFKFLISFQNENVFDETGMPKERFSAKCLPNSPCSLEIQATKLEDSAVYFCASSPLGERPNTGELFFGEGSRLTVL.